This is a list of T cell receptor beta chains from one sample in a study of human T cells and chemical hapten exposure. MiXCR, run by TCRdb on the RACE reads, gives a single entry per CDR3 protein. The sample gives about 380,000 distinct CDR3 sequences, more than 4.5% of which show up once; over 2% is in the top ten. Material: whole blood, obtained in connection with sensitization to the hapten diphenylcyclopropenone (DPC). Receptors originate from a woman aged 45 to 65 with alopecia areata. Some clones in this sample may be carry-over from other donors' samples. The CDR3 runs from the conserved cysteine through the conserved F or W. Fields, in order: D gene, J gene, clone size, V gene, CDR3 DNA, CDR3 protein. A D gene is named only where the DNA matches it firmly. Clone size is stated in some rows and not others, as once, few, many or a class when expanded.

D: TRBD1
J: TRBJ2-5
size: many
V: TRBV13
DNA: TGTGCCAGCACCCACCGACAGGGCCAAGAGACCCAGTACTTC
CDR3: CASTHRQGQETQYF

D: .
J: TRBJ2-7
size: many
V: TRBV20-1
DNA: TGCAGTGCTAGACGGCCGGGACGGAACTACGAGCAGTACTTC
CDR3: CSARRPGRNYEQYF

D: .
J: TRBJ1-1
size: .
V: TRBV2
DNA: TGTGCCAGCGCCCGGGCCGGGGCGGAAGCTTTCTTT
CDR3: CASARAGAEAFF

D: TRBD2
J: TRBJ2-3
size: few
V: TRBV11-2
DNA: TGTGCCAGCAGCTTTTCGTTAGCGGGGAGCACAGATACGCAGTATTTT
CDR3: CASSFSLAGSTDTQYF

D: .
J: TRBJ1-1
size: .
V: TRBV12-3/TRBV12-4
DNA: TGTGCCAGCAGTTTCGACAGGCTTGAAACTTTCTTT
CDR3: CASSFDRLETFF

D: .
J: TRBJ2-1
size: many
V: TRBV27
DNA: TGTGCCAGCAGTGCCAGGGGCGGATCCTACAATGAGCAGTTCTTC
CDR3: CASSARGGSYNEQFF

D: TRBD1
J: TRBJ2-7
size: many
V: TRBV28
DNA: TGTGCCGGAACTTCGACAGGGGGCGGCGAGCAGTACTTC
CDR3: CAGTSTGGGEQYF

D: .
J: TRBJ1-6
size: many
V: TRBV30
DNA: TGTGCCTGGAGTGTAACTCCTTTACCCCTCCACTTT
CDR3: CAWSVTPLPLHF

D: TRBD1
J: TRBJ2-6
size: few
V: TRBV2
DNA: TGTGCCAGCAGCCCGGACAGGAGCTCTGGGGCCAACGTCCTGACTTTC
CDR3: CASSPDRSSGANVLTF

D: TRBD1
J: TRBJ2-1
size: few
V: TRBV7-2
DNA: TGTGCCCTCCGCCACAGGGGGTGGAATGAGCAGTTCTTC
CDR3: CALRHRGWNEQFF

D: .
J: TRBJ2-7
size: many
V: TRBV5-1
DNA: TGCGCCAGCAGCATGTCGACAGACTACGAGCAGTACTTC
CDR3: CASSMSTDYEQYF

D: .
J: TRBJ2-7
size: .
V: TRBV2
DNA: TGTGCCAGCAGTGTACTCTACGAGCAGTACTTC
CDR3: CASSVLYEQYF